Listed below are T cell receptor beta chains from one sample, sequenced in a study of blood T cell repertoires in COVID-19. This table comes from immunoSEQ multiplex PCR, and its TCRdb copy is limited to in-frame clones, with some not included. The sample records 200,000 to 300,000 clones, over 80% being singletons. Sequencing input: peripheral blood. These receptors all stem from a woman in her thirties or forties who had recovered from COVID-19. Both conserved end residues are part of each CDR3. The D gene is left open where the match is weak. Clone size, where shown, is once, few, many, or a class for clones that have expanded.

TRBV27	TRBJ1-1	-	TRBD1	TGTGCCAGCAGTAACAGGGGGCGCATGAACACTGAAGCTTTCTTT	CASSNRGRMNTEAFF
TRBV5-1	TRBJ1-1	-	-	TGCGCCAGCAGAAGCGGAGAGGGTGGGACTGAAGCTTTCTTT	CASRSGEGGTEAFF
TRBV28	TRBJ1-5	-	TRBD1	TGTGCCAGCAGTTTAGCGTCAGGGGGTCATCAGCCCCAGCATTTT	CASSLASGGHQPQHF
TRBV6-5	TRBJ1-1	-	-	TGTGCCAGCAGCCGCACAGGGACGGCCACTGAAGCTTTCTTT	CASSRTGTATEAFF
TRBV11-3	TRBJ2-7	-	TRBD1	TGTGCCAGCAGCCCGGGACAGGAAGACTACGAGCAGTACTTC	CASSPGQEDYEQYF
TRBV6-5	TRBJ1-4	once	-	TGTGCCAGCAGGGGCGCGGGACGGACTAATGAAAAACTGTTTTTT	CASRGAGRTNEKLFF
TRBV6-5	TRBJ1-5	-	-	TGTGCCAGCAGGGGTGTTGCGGATAGCAATCAGCCCCAGCATTTT	CASRGVADSNQPQHF
TRBV19	TRBJ2-7	-	-	TGTGCCAGTAGTATAAACAGCCAGACCTACGAGCAGTACTTC	CASSINSQTYEQYF
TRBV18	TRBJ2-7	-	TRBD1	TGTGCCAGCTCATCGGACAGGGGTAATTACGAGCAGTACTTC	CASSSDRGNYEQYF
TRBV5-1	TRBJ1-2	-	TRBD1	TGCGCCAGCAGCCTGGGACAGGGGGCGCGTGGCTACACCTTC	CASSLGQGARGYTF
TRBV28	TRBJ2-5	-	TRBD1	TGTGCCAGCAGGACAGGGTCCCCAGAGACCCAGTACTTC	CASRTGSPETQYF
TRBV18	TRBJ1-2	-	-	TGTGCCAGCTCACCATCAGCAGGGGACGGAGCCACCTATGGCTACACCTTC	CASSPSAGDGATYGYTF
TRBV28	TRBJ1-2	-	-	TGTGCCTCCTACCGGGAGGGACTCGATGGCTACACCTTC	CASYREGLDGYTF
TRBV6-5	TRBJ2-7	-	-	TGTGCCAGCACCGGCGAGGCACTGAACTCCTACGAGCAGTACTTC	CASTGEALNSYEQYF
TRBV30	TRBJ1-4	-	-	TGTGCCTGGAGCTTGCGGGGCGTTGGAAAACTGTTTTTT	CAWSLRGVGKLFF
TRBV6-6	TRBJ1-1	-	-	TGTGCCAGCAGCAGGGGAAACACTGAAGCTTTCTTT	CASSRGNTEAFF
TRBV7-2	TRBJ1-2	once	TRBD1	TGTGCCAGCAGCTTAGGGGGACAGGGGACGATTCGTGGCTACACCTTC	CASSLGGQGTIRGYTF
TRBV3-1/TRBV3-2	TRBJ1-5	-	TRBD1	TGTGCCAGCAGCCACGGGACAGAACTTAGCAATCAGCCCCAGCATTTT	CASSHGTELSNQPQHF
TRBV28	TRBJ1-1	-	TRBD1	TGTGCCAGCAGTTGGAACAGGGGGCTTGGCACTGAAGCTTTCTTT	CASSWNRGLGTEAFF
TRBV24-1	TRBJ2-1	-	-	TGTGCCACCAGTCTGTACAATGAGCAGTTCTTC	CATSLYNEQFF
TRBV25-1	TRBJ1-1	-	-	TGTGCCAGCAGCGTCAGGCAGAACACTGAAGCTTTCTTT	CASSVRQNTEAFF
TRBV19	TRBJ2-2	-	TRBD1	TGTGCCAGTACCGACGACAGGGGGCGCGACACCGGGGAGCTGTTTTTT	CASTDDRGRDTGELFF
TRBV2	TRBJ1-1	-	-	TGTGCCACCCGGGAACAGCCGAACACTGAAGCTTTCTTT	CATREQPNTEAFF
TRBV27	TRBJ1-1	-	-	TGTGCCAGCAGTTTAGGGAGGGTCACTGAAGCTTTCTTT	CASSLGRVTEAFF
TRBV15	TRBJ1-6	-	-	TGTGCCACCAGCAGAGACAGGATCAATAATTCACCCCTCCACTTT	CATSRDRINNSPLHF
TRBV5-1	TRBJ2-7	-	TRBD1	TGCGCCAGCAGCGTACAGGGGACCCTCTCCTACGAGCAGTACTTC	CASSVQGTLSYEQYF
TRBV7-9	TRBJ2-7	-	TRBD1	TGTGCCAGCAGAGGGACAGGAGACTACGAGCAGTACTTC	CASRGTGDYEQYF
TRBV9	TRBJ2-2	-	-	TGTGCCAGCAGCGTAGTAACCGGGGAGCTGTTTTTT	CASSVVTGELFF
TRBV28	TRBJ1-1	-	TRBD1	TGTGCCAGCAGTATGACAGGGTTTGCGGCTTTCTTT	CASSMTGFAAFF
TRBV5-6	TRBJ2-7	-	-	TGTGCCAGCAGCTTGGCCAACTACGAGCAGTACTTC	CASSLANYEQYF